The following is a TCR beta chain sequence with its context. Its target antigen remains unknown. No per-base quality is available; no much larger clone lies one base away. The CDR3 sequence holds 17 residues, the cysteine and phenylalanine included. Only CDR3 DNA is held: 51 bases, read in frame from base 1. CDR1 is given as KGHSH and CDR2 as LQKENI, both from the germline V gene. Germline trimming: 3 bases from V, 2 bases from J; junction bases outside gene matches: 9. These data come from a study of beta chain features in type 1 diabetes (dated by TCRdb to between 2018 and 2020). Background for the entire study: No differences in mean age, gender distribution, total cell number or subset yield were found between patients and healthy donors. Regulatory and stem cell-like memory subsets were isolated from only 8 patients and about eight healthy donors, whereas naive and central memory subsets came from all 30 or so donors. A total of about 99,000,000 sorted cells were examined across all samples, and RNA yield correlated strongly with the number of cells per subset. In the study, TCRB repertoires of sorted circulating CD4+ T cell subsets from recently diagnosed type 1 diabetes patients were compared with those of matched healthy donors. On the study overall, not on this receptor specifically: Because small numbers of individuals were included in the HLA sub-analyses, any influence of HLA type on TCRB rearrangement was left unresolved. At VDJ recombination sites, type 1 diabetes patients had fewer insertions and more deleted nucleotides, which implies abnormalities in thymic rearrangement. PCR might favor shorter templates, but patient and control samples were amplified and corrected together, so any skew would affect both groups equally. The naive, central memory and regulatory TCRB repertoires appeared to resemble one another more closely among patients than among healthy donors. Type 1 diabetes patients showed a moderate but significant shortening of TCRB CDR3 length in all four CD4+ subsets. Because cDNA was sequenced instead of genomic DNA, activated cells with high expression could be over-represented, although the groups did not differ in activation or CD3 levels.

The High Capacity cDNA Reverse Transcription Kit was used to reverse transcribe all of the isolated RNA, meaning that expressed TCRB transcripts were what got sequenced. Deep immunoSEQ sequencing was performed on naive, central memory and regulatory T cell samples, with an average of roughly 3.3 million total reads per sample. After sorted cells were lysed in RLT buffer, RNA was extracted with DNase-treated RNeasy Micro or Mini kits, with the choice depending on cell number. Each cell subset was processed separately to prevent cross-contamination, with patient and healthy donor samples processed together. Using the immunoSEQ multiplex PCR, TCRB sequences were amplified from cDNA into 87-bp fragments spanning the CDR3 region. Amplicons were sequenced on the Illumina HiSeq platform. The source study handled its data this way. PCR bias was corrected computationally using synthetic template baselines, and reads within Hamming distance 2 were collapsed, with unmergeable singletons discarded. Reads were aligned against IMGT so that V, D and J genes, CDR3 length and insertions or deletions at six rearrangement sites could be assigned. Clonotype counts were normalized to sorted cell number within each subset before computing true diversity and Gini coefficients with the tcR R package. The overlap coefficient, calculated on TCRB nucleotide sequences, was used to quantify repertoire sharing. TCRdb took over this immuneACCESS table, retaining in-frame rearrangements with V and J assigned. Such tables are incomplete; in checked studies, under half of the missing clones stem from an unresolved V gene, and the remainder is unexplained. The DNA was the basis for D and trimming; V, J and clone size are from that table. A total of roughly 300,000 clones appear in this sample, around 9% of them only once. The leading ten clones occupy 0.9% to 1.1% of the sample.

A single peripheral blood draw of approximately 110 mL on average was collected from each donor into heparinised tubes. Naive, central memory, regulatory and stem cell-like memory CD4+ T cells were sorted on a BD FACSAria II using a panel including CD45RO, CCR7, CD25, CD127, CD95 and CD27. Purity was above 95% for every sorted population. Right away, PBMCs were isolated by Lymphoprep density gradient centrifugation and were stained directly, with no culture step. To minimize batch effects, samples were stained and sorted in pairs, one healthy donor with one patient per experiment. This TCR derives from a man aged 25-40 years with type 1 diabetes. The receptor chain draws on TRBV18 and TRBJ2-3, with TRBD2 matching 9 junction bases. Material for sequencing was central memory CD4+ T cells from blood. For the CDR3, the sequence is CASSPQTSGFFTDTQYF. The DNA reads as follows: TGTGCCAGCTCACCTCAGACTAGCGGATTCTTCACAGATACGCAGTATTTT.